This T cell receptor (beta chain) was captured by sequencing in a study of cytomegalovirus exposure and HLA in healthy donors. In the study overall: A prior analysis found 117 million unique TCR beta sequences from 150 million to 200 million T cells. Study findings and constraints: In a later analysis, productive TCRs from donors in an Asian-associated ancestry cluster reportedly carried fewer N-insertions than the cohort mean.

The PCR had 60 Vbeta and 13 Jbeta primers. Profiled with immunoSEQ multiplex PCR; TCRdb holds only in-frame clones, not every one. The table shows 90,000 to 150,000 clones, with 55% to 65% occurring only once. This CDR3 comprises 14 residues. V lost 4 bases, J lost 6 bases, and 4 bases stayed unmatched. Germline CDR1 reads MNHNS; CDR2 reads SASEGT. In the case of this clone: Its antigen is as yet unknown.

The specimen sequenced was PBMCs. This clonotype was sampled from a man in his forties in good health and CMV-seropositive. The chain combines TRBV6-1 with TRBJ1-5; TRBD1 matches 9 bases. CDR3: CASSADRGSQPQHF. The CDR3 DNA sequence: TGTGCCAGCAGTGCGGACAGGGGATCTCAGCCCCAGCATTTT.